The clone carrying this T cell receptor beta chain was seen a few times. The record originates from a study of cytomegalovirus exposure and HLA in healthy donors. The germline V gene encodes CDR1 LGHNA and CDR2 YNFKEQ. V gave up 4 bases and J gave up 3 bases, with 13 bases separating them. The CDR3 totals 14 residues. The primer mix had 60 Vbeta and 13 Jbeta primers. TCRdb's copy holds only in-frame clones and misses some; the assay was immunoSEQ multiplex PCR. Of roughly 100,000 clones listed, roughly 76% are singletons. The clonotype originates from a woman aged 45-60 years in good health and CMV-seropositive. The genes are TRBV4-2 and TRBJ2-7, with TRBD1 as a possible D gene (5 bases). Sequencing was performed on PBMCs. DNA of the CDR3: TGTGCCAGCAGCCTGGAAAAGGGGATCTACGAGCAGTACTTC. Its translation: CASSLEKGIYEQYF.